One and the same sample provided the 2 T cell receptor beta chains below, sequenced in a study of Graves' ophthalmopathy and Graves' hyperthyroidism. Amplification of TCR beta CDR3 regions used RNA transcripts. HTBI primers were employed in first-round RT-PCR, then a second-round multiplex PCR followed. MiXCR, run by TCRdb on the multiplex PCR reads, gives a single entry per CDR3 protein. The sample holds 300,000 to 400,000 distinct CDR3 sequences, about 18% seen once. The sequenced sample was peripheral blood. These receptors all come from an adult woman with stable Graves' hyperthyroidism.

This rearrangement joins TRBV7-3 to TRBJ2-5, with 8 bases identical to TRBD2. From germline, CDR1 is SGHTA and CDR2 FQGTGA. This CDR3 comprises 16 residues. The V segment lost 5 bases and the J segment 4 bases; nucleotides outside the gene matches: 12. Here the CDR3 reads CASSRSGIREGETQYF. The CDR3 nucleotides read TGTGCCAGCAGCCGTAGCGGGATCCGGGAAGGAGAGACCCAGTACTTC.

In its sample, this clonotype was seen many times. The chain links TRBV7-8 to TRBJ2-2; D ambiguous. V lost 3 bases, J lost 1 base, and 12 bases lay in between. This CDR3 is 16 amino acids long. The germline V gene has CDR1 SGHVS and CDR2 FQNEAQ. The CDR3 here is CASSLVLRVNTGELFF. CDR3 coding DNA: TGTGCCAGCAGCTTGGTCTTGAGAGTGAACACCGGGGAGCTGTTTTTT.